A selection of T cell receptor beta chains follows, all from one sample in a study of blood T cell repertoires in COVID-19. Some clones are missing from TCRdb's copy, which holds only in-frame ones; the method was immunoSEQ multiplex PCR. The sample carries about 150,000 clones, approximately 88% recorded once. The specimen was peripheral blood. These receptors all stem from a man between 60 and 75 years old with acute or convalescent COVID-19. The CDR3 runs from the conserved cysteine through the conserved F or W. The D gene is left open where the match is weak. A row's size may be missing; if present it is once, few, many or a size class.

CDR3nt	CDR3aa	abundance	j_gene	len	d_gene	v_gene
TGTGCCAGTTCCGTTGGACAGGGGAGCTCTGGAAACACCATATATTTT	CASSVGQGSSGNTIYF	-	TRBJ1-3	16	TRBD1	TRBV9
TGTGCCAGCAGCTTAGGAGGGGGCGAGCAGTACTTC	CASSLGGGEQYF	-	TRBJ2-7	12	-	TRBV11-2
TGCAGCGTCGCGCCTCGGACAGGCCGCCTCTATGGCTACACCTTC	CSVAPRTGRLYGYTF	once	TRBJ1-2	15	TRBD1	TRBV29-1
TGTGCCAGTAGTCTTTTGACAGGGAGCGTTAGAAATGAGCAGTTCTTC	CASSLLTGSVRNEQFF	-	TRBJ2-1	16	TRBD1	TRBV19
TGTGCCAGTAGTTCCCGGGACAGGGGGTACACTGAAGCTTTCTTT	CASSSRDRGYTEAFF	-	TRBJ1-1	15	TRBD1	TRBV19
TGTGCCAGCAGCCGGGACTTATTAGCCAAAAACATTCAGTACTTC	CASSRDLLAKNIQYF	-	TRBJ2-4	15	-	TRBV5-6
TGTGCCAGCAGTTACCAGGGGCGGCCACCCCTCCACTTT	CASSYQGRPPLHF	few	TRBJ1-6	13	-	TRBV6-5
TGTGCCAGCAGCTATGGGGGGACAGGGCAACACTATGGCTACACCTTC	CASSYGGTGQHYGYTF	once	TRBJ1-2	16	TRBD1	TRBV2
TGTGCCAGCAGTAACAGGGGAGGCAATCAGCCCCAGCATTTT	CASSNRGGNQPQHF	-	TRBJ1-5	14	TRBD1	TRBV6-6
TGCGCCAGCAGCTTGGGGCAGCTCAAGGGGGATACGCAGTATTTT	CASSLGQLKGDTQYF	-	TRBJ2-3	15	-	TRBV5-1